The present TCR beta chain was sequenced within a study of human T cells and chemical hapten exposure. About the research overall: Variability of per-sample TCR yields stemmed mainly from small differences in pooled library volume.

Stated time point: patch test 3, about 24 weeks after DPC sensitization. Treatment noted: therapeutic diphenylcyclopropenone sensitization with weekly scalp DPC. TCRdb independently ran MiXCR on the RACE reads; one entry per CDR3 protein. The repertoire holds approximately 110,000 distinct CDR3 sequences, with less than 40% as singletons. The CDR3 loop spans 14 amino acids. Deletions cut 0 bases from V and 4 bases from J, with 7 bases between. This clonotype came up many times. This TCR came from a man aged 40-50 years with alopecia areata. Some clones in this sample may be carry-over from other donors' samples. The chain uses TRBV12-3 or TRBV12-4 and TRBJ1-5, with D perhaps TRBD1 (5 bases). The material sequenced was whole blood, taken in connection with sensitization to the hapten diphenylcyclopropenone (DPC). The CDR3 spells CASSLAGGNQPQHF. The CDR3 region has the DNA TGTGCCAGCAGTTTAGCCGGGGGGAATCAGCCCCAGCATTTT.